This T cell receptor (beta chain) is drawn from a study of human T cells and chemical hapten exposure. Study context: A roughly 2 cm by roughly 2 cm inner upper arm patch received 2% DPC for sensitization. Per-sample TCR yield variation was attributed mainly to small pooled library volume differences. For the roughly 25-week duration of the study, patients were given weekly doses of diphenylcyclopropenone on the scalp.

Individual cDNA molecules (in the library) carried attached unique molecular identifiers. One entry per CDR3 protein, called by TCRdb with MiXCR from the RACE reads. The sample lists roughly 36,000 distinct CDR3 sequences, about 9.4% seen once, with 27% in the top ten. Time point denoted: pre-sensitization, week 0. The treatment here: therapeutic diphenylcyclopropenone sensitization with weekly scalp DPC. Unfractionated whole blood was the source of the extracted total RNA. The CDR3 length is 19 residues. V gave up 2 bases and J gave up 0 bases; unmatched junction bases: 13. The germline V gene has CDR1 SGHTA and CDR2 FQGNSA. This clonotype showed up many times.

The TCR was taken from a man in his forties or fifties with alopecia areata. Some clones in this sample may be carry-over from other donors' samples. The V gene is TRBV7-2, the J gene TRBJ1-3; the match to TRBD1 covers 7 bases. The sample in question was whole blood, obtained in connection with sensitization to the hapten diphenylcyclopropenone (DPC). CDR3 protein: CASSLSGTANLRSGNTIYF. DNA for the CDR3: TGTGCCAGCAGCTTATCCGGGACAGCAAATCTTCGCTCTGGAAACACCATATATTTT.